The sequence of this T cell receptor (beta chain) was determined in a study of blood T cell repertoires in COVID-19. Overall study context: Samples representing acute and convalescent COVID-19 were sourced from the United States, Italy and Spain. T cells, B-cell-depleted T cells, or PBMCs supplied cDNA or gDNA.

Source study methods: Estimates of nucleated cell counts were drawn from the amplification of reference gene primers. This table comes from immunoSEQ multiplex PCR, and its TCRdb copy is limited to in-frame clones, with some not included. V and J calls and clone size are copied from that table; D and trimming were computed from the DNA. The table lists about 320,000 clones, around four fifths of them singletons, with roughly 1.1% in the top ten. Germline lookup yields CDR1 SGHTA and CDR2 FQGNSA. The CDR3 length is 16 residues. Trimming stripped 5 bases from V and 0 bases from J, with 16 bases between.

The receptor's source is a woman aged 50 to 60 with acute or convalescent COVID-19. The chain combines TRBV7-2 with TRBJ2-5, with D hard to call. The sequenced sample consisted of peripheral blood. The DNA of the CDR3 is TGTGCCAGCAGCGGGCGAGTAACACGAAACCAAGAGACCCAGTACTTC. This sequence encodes CASSGRVTRNQETQYF.